This TCR beta chain appears in the sequencing data of a study of CD8 T cells in ankylosing spondylitis. Findings of the study overall: Blood from ankylosing spondylitis patients appeared to carry a characteristic roughly 8-variant TCR beta motif. Matched ankylosing spondylitis synovial fluid reportedly contained a significantly enriched population of disease-linked clones. A number of the motif variants had already been described in reactive arthritis synovial fluid and blood.

TCRdb reanalysed the 5' RACE reads using MiXCR and keeps one entry per CDR3 protein. The table includes hundreds of thousands of distinct CDR3 sequences, more than 25% detected once. The CDR3 loop spans 16 amino acids. Germline CDR1 and CDR2: DFQATT and SNEGSKA (reference sequence). With 2 bases removed from V and 0 bases from J, the gap between germline ends came to 14 bases. This clonotype was counted between two and nine times. Antigen: not known. The gene calls are TRBV20-1 and TRBJ2-4; D may be TRBD1 (5 bases). Sequenced sample: blood, either unsorted or a sorted T cell fraction (not recorded which). The receptor's source is a male donor with ankylosing spondylitis or in good health (not recorded which). The CDR3 is CSARLPLRVAKNIQYF. CDR3 DNA sequence: TGCAGTGCTAGATTGCCACTCAGGGTAGCCAAAAACATTCAGTACTTC.